One sample yielded the 23 T cell receptor beta chains listed below, sequenced in a study of tumor-infiltrating lymphocytes in oesophageal squamous cell carcinoma. MiXCR was run by TCRdb on the PCR reads, yielding one entry per CDR3 protein. Of 10,000 to 15,000 distinct CDR3 sequences listed, approximately 50% are singletons. Sequencing was performed on normal esophageal tissue next to the tumor. These receptors were obtained from a male donor with esophageal squamous cell carcinoma.

This clonotype occurred many times. The chain links TRBV27 to TRBJ1-4; D is ambiguous. V was shortened by 5 bases and J by 7 bases, with 14 bases between the two germline ends. Germline V CDR1 and CDR2: MNHEY, SMNVEV (reference sequence). The CDR3 totals 14 residues. CDR3 DNA: TGTGCCAGCAGTCCCCTCGATCAGGTTGAAAAACTGTTTTTT. This sequence encodes CASSPLDQVEKLFF.

This clonotype turned up a few times. This chain connects TRBV28 to TRBJ2-3; no firm D call. The germline V gene has CDR1 MDHEN and CDR2 SYDVKM. This CDR3 spans 14 amino acids. V lost 6 bases and J 3 bases, leaving 13 bases between the germline ends. This CDR3 is CASRSPLGTDTQYF. DNA for the CDR3: TGTGCCAGCAGGTCCCCCTTGGGTACAGATACGCAGTATTTT. The full variable domain, rest sourced from reference TRBV28 and TRBJ2-3, is DVKVTQSSRYLVKRTGEKVFLECVQDMDHENMFWYRQDPGLGLRLIYFSYDVKMKEKGDIPEGYSVSREKKERFSLILESASTNQTSMYLCASRSPLGTDTQYFGPGTRLTVL.

As for this clonotype: No conserved phenylalanine or tryptophan is present at the end of the CDR3, so a read error is the likely explanation. Because the CDR3's place on the DNA is in doubt, the DNA is left out and the CDR3 is given as listed by TCRdb. The V gene is TRBV7-2, the J gene TRBJ2-5; TRBD2 is the table's D call and was not checked against the DNA. CDR1 and CDR2 (germline): SGHTA, FQGNSA. A total of 18 residues make up the CDR3, ends included. The CDR3: CASSNRLAGSSYEQYFGN.

This clonotype was counted ten times or more. The chain is built from TRBV4-1 and TRBJ2-4; no reliable D call. The CDR3 loop spans 17 amino acids. V lost 0 bases and J 5 bases, leaving 17 bases between the germline ends. CDR1 and CDR2 (germline): MGHRA, YSYEKL. CDR3: CASSQDRFRAGENIQYF. CDR3 coding DNA: TGCGCCAGCAGCCAAGATAGGTTCCGCGCCGGAGAAAACATTCAGTACTTC.

In this sample, this clonotype turned up a few times. CDR3 bases: TGTGCCAGCAGCTTAGGGACTAGCGGGAGGGGGTACGAGCAGTACTTC. Protein product: CASSLGTSGRGYEQYF. The genes are TRBV7-2 and TRBJ2-7, with 15 bases matching TRBD2. This CDR3 has 16 amino acids. Trimming at V came to 1 base and at J to 4 bases, leaving 2 bases not matched to a gene. CDR1 and CDR2 from the germline V gene are SGHTA and FQGNSA.

This clonotype was observed many times. The gene calls are TRBV6-1 and TRBJ1-6, with D possibly matching TRBD1 (6 bases). The CDR3 contains 13 residues. Trimming stripped 6 bases from V and 6 bases from J, with 9 bases between. Germline CDR1 is MNHNS and CDR2 is SASEGT. The CDR3 loop is CASRGTFNSPLHF. The CDR3 nucleotides are TGTGCCAGCAGGGGGACATTTAATTCACCCCTCCACTTT.

This clonotype counts as medium-sized. The V gene is TRBV7-8, the J gene TRBJ2-7, with TRBD1 matching over 9 bases. The V gene end was trimmed by 3 bases and the J gene end by 0 bases; junction bases not matched to a gene: 3. Germline V CDR1 and CDR2: SGHVS, FQNEAQ. CDR3 size: 15 residues. In nucleotides, the CDR3 is TGTGCCAGCAGCTTTGGGACAGGGCACTCCTACGAGCAGTACTTC. Protein: CASSFGTGHSYEQYF.

The CDR3: CASSPLATTDTQYF. In DNA form, the CDR3 reads TGTGCCAGCAGCCCACTAGCGACCACAGATACGCAGTATTTT. The chain has TRBV7-9 and TRBJ2-3, with 7 bases fitting TRBD2. Germline lookup yields CDR1 SEHNR and CDR2 FQNEAQ (reference sequence). The J segment lost 2 bases and the V segment lost 5 bases, leaving 4 bases of the junction unmatched. The CDR3 length is 14 residues.

This chain connects TRBV12-3 or TRBV12-4 to TRBJ2-7; 9 bases map to TRBD2. The CDR3 contains 17 residues. The junction had 20 bases not matched to a gene; V was cut back by 7 bases and J by 7 bases. The CDR3 bases are TGTGCCAGCACCCAAAGGATGGCTAGCGGGATGGGCAATGAGCAGTACTTC. Protein: CASTQRMASGMGNEQYF.

This rearrangement joins TRBV7-8 to TRBJ1-2; 12 positions match TRBD2. The assigned J gene may be wrong: the sequence end matches TRBJ2-7 better. CDR3 length equals 15 residues. From germline, CDR1 is SGHVS and CDR2 FQNEAQ. In DNA, the CDR3 is TGTGCCAGCCGCAAGACTAGCGGGGGCGTCTACGAGCAGTACTTC. Its protein is CASRKTSGGVYEQYF.

This clonotype has only one observation. The V call is TRBV7-3, the J call TRBJ2-6; 8 bases are shared with TRBD2. Gene TRBJ2-1 matches the end of the DNA better, so the J call may be wrong. The CDR3 spans 13 residues. In germline, CDR1 is SGHTA, CDR2 FQGTGA. CDR3 sequence: CASSLAGGHEQFF. The CDR3 region has the DNA TGTGCCAGCAGCTTAGCGGGAGGACACGAGCAGTTCTTC.

This clonotype was observed a single time. The V and J genes are TRBV7-3 and TRBJ2-3; no reliable D call. The tail of the sequence fits TRBJ2-1 better, so the J call may be wrong. From germline, CDR1 is SGHTA and CDR2 FQGTGA. The CDR3 has 13 amino acids. The DNA for the CDR3 is TGTGCCAGCAGCTTCTTGGTTTCTGGTGAGCAGTTCTTC. This codes for CASSFLVSGEQFF.

The chain is built from TRBV2 and TRBJ2-6; the D is unclear. The closer fit of TRBJ1-6 to the DNA end suggests the J call may be wrong. Germline V gives CDR1 SNHLY, CDR2 FYNNEI. The CDR3 has 15 residues. The CDR3: CASSENTAKNSPLHF. The CDR3, as DNA: TGTGCCAGCAGTGAAAATACAGCGAAAAATTCACCCCTCCACTTT.

The J gene is TRBJ2-3, the V gene TRBV2; D remains unclear. The J call may be incorrect, as the DNA end agrees better with TRBJ2-5. The germline CDR1 and CDR2 sequences are SNHLY and FYNNEI. This CDR3 region has 11 residues. CDR3 bases: TGTGCCAGCAGCCTCCAAGAGACCCAGTACTTC. This encodes CASSLQETQYF.

The V call is TRBV12-3 or TRBV12-4, the J call TRBJ2-5; D is possibly TRBD1 (5 bases). The V gene lost 5 bases and the J gene lost 5 bases, with 12 bases spanning the gap. The CDR3 runs 13 residues. Here the CDR3 reads CASSQGELETQYF. DNA of the CDR3: TGTGCCAGCAGTCAAGGGGAACTCGAGACCCAGTACTTC.

The CDR3 sequence: CASRPRQSDTQYF. CDR3 nucleotides: TGTGCCAGCAGACCCAGGCAGTCAGATACGCAGTATTTT. The V call is TRBV6-9, the J call TRBJ2-3; no clear D gene. The CDR3 sequence is 13 residues long. The V end was cut by 6 bases, the J end by 4 bases, with 11 bases between. The germline CDR1 and CDR2 sequences are MNHGY and SVAAGI.

V and J are TRBV28 and TRBJ2-1; D not certain. TRBJ2-5 matches the DNA end more closely, so the J call is doubtful. Germline assignment: CDR1 MDHEN and CDR2 SYDVKM. The CDR3 totals 12 residues. This chain's CDR3 is CASSPLEETQYF. CDR3 in DNA: TGTGCCAGCAGCCCCCTAGAAGAGACCCAGTACTTC.

This clonotype is termed medium-sized. The J gene is TRBJ1-2, the V gene TRBV7-2; weak D call: TRBD1 (6 bases). Trimming took off 3 bases at V and 4 bases at J, with 12 bases between the two ends. The CDR3 runs to 14 residues. Germline V gives CDR1 SGHTA, CDR2 FQGNSA. The CDR3, as DNA: TGTGCCAGCAGCTTCAGTCAGGGGAGCTATGGCTACACCTTC. It encodes CASSFSQGSYGYTF.

This clonotype is large by share. The rearrangement uses TRBV6-1 and TRBJ2-7, with 7 positions matching TRBD2. Looked up from germline, CDR1 is MNHNS and CDR2 is SASEGT. After removal of 5 bases from V and 6 bases from J, the junction contained 4 bases not matched to a gene. CDR3 size: 12 residues. CDR3 loop: CASSKPSGEQYF. In nucleotides, the CDR3 is TGTGCCAGCAGTAAACCTAGCGGCGAGCAGTACTTC.

The chain has TRBV7-9 and TRBJ2-7; 10 bases line up with TRBD2. With V trimmed by 0 bases and J by 3 bases, 11 bases remained unmatched. Germline loops: CDR1 SEHNR, CDR2 FQNEAQ (reference sequence). This CDR3 spans 18 amino acids. The CDR3 bases are TGTGCCAGCAGCTTAGCGCTGTCTAGCGGGAGTATAGGCTACGAGCAGTACTTC. Translated: CASSLALSSGSIGYEQYF.

This clonotype showed up many times. The J gene is TRBJ2-1, the V gene TRBV27; possibly TRBD1 or TRBD2 for D (6 bases each). The germline CDR1 and CDR2 sequences are MNHEY and SMNVEV (reference sequence). V was pared by 2 bases and J by 9 bases, with 14 bases between. The CDR3 is 14 amino acids. CDR3: CASSLGGGSFEQFF. The CDR3 DNA reads as TGTGCCAGCAGTTTAGGAGGGGGGTCTTTTGAGCAGTTCTTC.

Notes on this clonotype: Compared with germline, one end of the junction differs, possibly owing to a read error. The rearrangement uses TRBV12-3 or TRBV12-4 and TRBJ2-3; D is possibly TRBD1 (6 bases). This CDR3 is built from 15 residues. CDR3 DNA sequence: TGTGCCAGCAGAAAAGCAGGGGTCGTTACCGGGGAGCTGTACTTC. It codes for CASRKAGVVTGELYF.

The chain employs TRBV20-1 and TRBJ2-3; no firm D call. CDR1 and CDR2 from the germline V gene are DFQATT and SNEGSKA (reference sequence). There are 14 residues in the CDR3. Trimming took 7 bases from V and 0 from J, leaving 14 bases between them. For the CDR3, the DNA is TGCAGTGTCGCCCGAGGTGTTAGCACAGATACGCAGTATTTT. Protein sequence: CSVARGVSTDTQYF.